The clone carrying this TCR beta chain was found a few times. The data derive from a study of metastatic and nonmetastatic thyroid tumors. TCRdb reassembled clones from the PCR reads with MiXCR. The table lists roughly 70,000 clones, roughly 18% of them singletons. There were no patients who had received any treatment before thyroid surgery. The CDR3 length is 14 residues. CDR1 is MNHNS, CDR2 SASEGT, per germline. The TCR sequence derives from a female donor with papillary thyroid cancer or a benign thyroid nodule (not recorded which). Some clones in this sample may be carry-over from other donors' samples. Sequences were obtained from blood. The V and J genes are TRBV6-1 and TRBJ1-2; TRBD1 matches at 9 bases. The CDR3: CDGRKGTGSYGYTF. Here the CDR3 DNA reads TGTGACGGCAGGAAAGGGACAGGGAGCTATGGCTACACCTTC.